These 18 T cell receptor beta chains came from one sample sequenced in a study of technical replicates of blood from several donors. Clones were sequenced by immunoSEQ multiplex PCR, and TCRdb holds only the in-frame ones, with some missing. This sample carries just over 95,000 clones, just under 95% of them seen once, and the ten largest clones take less than 0.35%. Sequencing input: T cells isolated from PBMCs. All receptors derive from a human donor in good health.

V is TRBV11-3 and J is TRBJ2-5, with 10 positions matching TRBD2. Germline V gene sequence: CDR1 SGHNT, CDR2 YENEEA. The CDR3 is 16 residues long. V trimming: 5 bases; J trimming: 7 bases; junction bases outside the gene matches: 13. CDR3 sequence: CASSTPSGRGEGTQYF. The DNA of the CDR3 is TGTGCCAGCAGCACCCCTAGCGGGAGAGGGGAAGGGACCCAGTACTTC.

V is TRBV9 and J is TRBJ2-3; a possible D gene is TRBD1 (6 bases). Between the trimmed V and J ends, which lost 3 bases and 4 bases, there was a span of 15 bases. Germline V lookup: CDR1 SGDLS, CDR2 YYNGEE. The CDR3 contains 15 residues. DNA of the CDR3: TGTGCCAGCAGCGAAAGACAGTGGGGGCCAGATACGCAGTATTTT. It yields the protein CASSERQWGPDTQYF.

The chain employs TRBV16 and TRBJ1-5; the D gene is possibly TRBD1 (5 bases). Looked up from germline, CDR1 is KGHSY and CDR2 is FQNENV. The CDR3 is 13 amino acids. Trimming removed 2 bases at V and 5 bases at J, with 7 bases between. The CDR3 bases are TGTGCCAGCAGCCAAGGAGGGGATCAGCCCCAGCATTTT. It is translated as CASSQGGDQPQHF.

This rearrangement joins TRBV7-6 to TRBJ2-5, with D perhaps TRBD1 (5 bases). The CDR3 has 15 amino acids. The V gene lost 1 base and the J gene lost 2 bases, with 11 bases spanning the gap. Per germline, CDR1 SGHVS and CDR2 FNYEAQ. The CDR3 DNA reads as TGTGCCAGCAGCTTAGGGACAAAAATACAAGAGACCCAGTACTTC. This codes for CASSLGTKIQETQYF.

The chain carries TRBV29-1 and TRBJ2-3; TRBD2 matches 12 bases. This CDR3 region has 19 residues. CDR1 is SQVTM and CDR2 is ANQGSEA in the germline V gene. V lost 8 bases and J lost 5; bases outside the gene matches: 23. The CDR3 here is CSLVAYPSGRAIYRDTQYF. CDR3 nucleotides: TGCAGCCTCGTCGCCTACCCTAGCGGGAGGGCCATTTACAGAGATACGCAGTATTTT.

The V gene is TRBV19, the J gene TRBJ1-4, with 8 bases fitting TRBD1. This CDR3 contains 16 residues. Losses at the gene ends were 6 bases for V and 3 bases for J; bases not matched to a gene: 9. The germline V gene encodes CDR1 LNHDA and CDR2 SQIVND (reference sequence). The CDR3 DNA reads as TGTGCCAGTAGCGGGGTGTGGACAGGGTCTAATGAAAAACTGTTTTTT. Its protein is CASSGVWTGSNEKLFF.

The gene calls are TRBV7-9 and TRBJ2-2, with 12 bases that match TRBD2. The trim removed 5 bases at V and 4 bases at J, leaving 8 bases unmatched. Germline-derived CDR1 and CDR2 are SEHNR and FQNEAQ (reference sequence). The CDR3 has 17 residues. The CDR3, as DNA: TGTGCCAGCAGCCCCAGACTAGCGGGAGAGGTCACCGGGGAGCTGTTTTTT. Translated: CASSPRLAGEVTGELFF.

V usage is TRBV4-1 and J usage is TRBJ1-2; D is possibly TRBD1 (5 bases). Germline values: CDR1 MGHRA, CDR2 YSYEKL. The CDR3 has 14 amino acids. Trimming removed 1 base at V and 5 bases at J, with 11 bases between. CDR3 in amino acids: CASSQGGGMYGYTF. In nucleotides, the CDR3 is TGCGCCAGCAGCCAAGGGGGGGGGATGTATGGCTACACCTTC.

V is TRBV18 and J is TRBJ2-7; 9 bases fit TRBD1. The CDR3 covers 17 residues. Germline values: CDR1 KGHSH, CDR2 LQKENI. V lost 3 bases to trimming and J lost 6 bases; unmatched junction nucleotides: 15. The CDR3 loop is CASSPISGTGNFIEQYF. For the CDR3, the DNA is TGTGCCAGCTCACCCATCTCCGGGACAGGGAACTTCATCGAGCAGTACTTC.

V gene TRBV7-6 combines with J gene TRBJ2-3; no clear D. Trimming pared 1 base from V and 6 bases from J, leaving 5 bases between. Germline V gene lookup returns CDR1 SGHVS and CDR2 FNYEAQ. The CDR3 consists of 12 residues. The CDR3 nucleotides are TGTGCCAGCAGCTTAGTAGAGGATACGCAGTATTTT. Amino acid sequence: CASSLVEDTQYF.

The DNA of the CDR3 is TGTGCCAGTTCGGGACAGGGGGTGACCGGGGAGCTGTTTTTT. It codes for CASSGQGVTGELFF. The genes are TRBV19 and TRBJ2-2, with 11 bases aligning to TRBD1. This CDR3 contains 14 residues. Germline V gives CDR1 LNHDA, CDR2 SQIVND (reference sequence). V was pared by 8 bases and J by 5 bases, with 4 bases of the junction left unmatched.

Notes on this clone: Other DNA sequences in this sample translate to the same CDR3. The chain combines TRBV19 with TRBJ2-5; 7 positions match TRBD2. The trim removed 1 base at V and 5 bases at J, leaving 1 base unmatched. Germline-derived CDR1 and CDR2 are LNHDA and SQIVND (reference sequence). The CDR3 has 13 residues. The CDR3, as DNA: TGTGCCAGTAGTATAGTGGGAGGGGAGACCCAGTACTTC. As protein: CASSIVGGETQYF.

This chain uses TRBV7-3 with TRBJ2-2, with 9 bases matching TRBD2. V was pared by 6 bases and J by 5 bases, with 7 bases of the junction left unmatched. The CDR3 loop spans 15 amino acids. Germline values: CDR1 SGHTA, CDR2 FQGTGA. Here the CDR3 reads CASSPTSGYTGELFF. DNA of the CDR3: TGTGCCAGCAGTCCTACTAGCGGGTATACCGGGGAGCTGTTTTTT.

The chain links TRBV18 to TRBJ1-5, with 8 bases identical to TRBD1. V trimming: 4 bases; J trimming: 3 bases; junction bases outside the gene matches: 5. Germline loops: CDR1 KGHSH, CDR2 LQKENI. This CDR3 has 15 residues. CDR3 sequence (DNA): TGTGCCAGCTCACTTGACAGGGGAAACAATCAGCCCCAGCATTTT. Translating it yields CASSLDRGNNQPQHF.

The rearrangement uses TRBV9 and TRBJ1-1, with D uncertain. CDR3 size: 14 residues. CDR1 and CDR2 from the germline V gene are SGDLS and YYNGEE. V lost 0 bases to trimming and J lost 6 bases, with 12 bases between them. CDR3 DNA sequence: TGTGCCAGCAGCGTAGTGAGCGGGCGACCTGAAGCTTTCTTT. Translated: CASSVVSGRPEAFF.

This chain uses TRBV19 with TRBJ1-2, with TRBD1 as a possible D gene (6 bases). This CDR3 region has 14 residues. Germline CDR1 is LNHDA and CDR2 is SQIVND (reference sequence). V lost 9 bases and J lost 1, with 15 bases in between. The DNA of the CDR3 is TGTGCCAGCTCCGGGACATTGGGTAACTATGGCTACACCTTC. Translated: CASSGTLGNYGYTF.

The chain has TRBV6-1 and TRBJ1-4; 8 nucleotides align to TRBD1. CDR3 size: 12 residues. From germline, CDR1 is MNHNS and CDR2 SASEGT. V was clipped by 8 bases and J by 6 bases; unmatched bases: 2. The CDR3 region is CASLDRDEKLFF. DNA of the CDR3: TGTGCCAGCCTGGACAGGGATGAAAAACTGTTTTTT.

The J gene is TRBJ2-1, the V gene TRBV19, with D possibly being TRBD2 (5 bases). The CDR3 consists of 14 residues. CDR1 and CDR2 from the germline V gene are LNHDA and SQIVND (reference sequence). Trimming removed 6 bases at V and 4 bases at J, with 13 bases between. The CDR3 DNA is TGTGCCAGTAGAACTAGTCCAATGTACAATGAGCAGTTCTTC. This encodes CASRTSPMYNEQFF.